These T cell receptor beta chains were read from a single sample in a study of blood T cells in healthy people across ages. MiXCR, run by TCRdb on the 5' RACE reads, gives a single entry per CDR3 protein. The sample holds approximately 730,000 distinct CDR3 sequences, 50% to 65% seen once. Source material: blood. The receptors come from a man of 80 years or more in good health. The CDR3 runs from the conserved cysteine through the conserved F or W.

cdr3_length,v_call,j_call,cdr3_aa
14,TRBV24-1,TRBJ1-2,CATSERQVNYGYTF
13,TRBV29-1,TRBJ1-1,CSVDKASATEAFF
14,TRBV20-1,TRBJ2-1,CSGTSGIRYNEQFF
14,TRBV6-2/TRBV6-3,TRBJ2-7,CASLRWGESYEQYF
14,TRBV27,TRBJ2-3,CASCQGGPDRYAYF
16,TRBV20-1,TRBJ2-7,CSASRSGSLNSYEQYF
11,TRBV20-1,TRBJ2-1,CSARGSTEQFF
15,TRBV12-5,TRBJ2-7,CASGLVERILREQYF
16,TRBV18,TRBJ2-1,CASSPLMLAGGHEQFF
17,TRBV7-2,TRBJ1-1,CASSLQPQGQATTEAFF
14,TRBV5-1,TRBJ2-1,CASSFGLPPHEQFF
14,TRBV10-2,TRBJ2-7,CASRAELSSYEQYF
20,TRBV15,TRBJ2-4,CATSRYRLAGQGLAKNIQYF
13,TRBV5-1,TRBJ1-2,CASSGDRAYGYTF
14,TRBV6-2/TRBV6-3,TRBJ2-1,CASSLHTGAHEQFF
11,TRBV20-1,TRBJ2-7,CSASRGGEQYF
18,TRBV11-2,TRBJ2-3,CASSPRIRTSGVRRYAYF
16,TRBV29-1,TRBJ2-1,CSVDWVSGRANDEQFF
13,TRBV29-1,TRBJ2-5,CSVSGMYQETQYF
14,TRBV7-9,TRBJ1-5,CACSFLGSNQPQHF
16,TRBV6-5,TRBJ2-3,CASSPRTSGGHRYAYF
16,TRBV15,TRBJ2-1,CATSRAVGVSYNEQFF
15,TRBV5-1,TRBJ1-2,CASSLSDRTNYGYTF
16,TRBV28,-,CASITSGTGDSYEQYF
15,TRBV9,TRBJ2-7,CASSVGRESSYEQYF
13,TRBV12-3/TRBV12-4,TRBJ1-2,CASRWTGTNGYTF
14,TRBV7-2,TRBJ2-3,CASSVVSQTDTQYF
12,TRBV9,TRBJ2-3,CASSVAGRYAYF
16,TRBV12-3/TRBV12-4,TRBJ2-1,CASRYQLAGESNEQFF